These 19 T cell receptor beta chains were all obtained from the same sample, sequenced in a study of T cells in Graves' hyperthyroidism and ophthalmopathy. There were TCR beta CDR3 regions amplified from RNA transcripts. The HTBI set primed first-round TCR CDR3 RT-PCR. A single record per CDR3 protein comes from TCRdb applying MiXCR to the multiplex PCR reads. The sample includes hundreds of thousands of distinct CDR3 sequences, roughly 25% of them seen just once. Material for sequencing was blood. All receptors derive from a woman in her twenties or thirties with Graves' ophthalmopathy.

This clonotype has more than one count but fewer than ten. A single base separates this from a much larger clone, so it may be a read error. The genes are TRBV19 and TRBJ1-5; D remains ambiguous. The germline CDR1 and CDR2 sequences are LNHDA and SQIVND (reference sequence). CDR3 length: 13 residues. The germline V and J ends were trimmed by 0 bases and 9 bases, with 9 bases remaining between them. The CDR3 bases are TGTGCCAGTAGTATAGAGAGCCTTGGGCCCCAGCATTTT. Protein: CASSIESLGPQHF.

This clonotype was found many times. The genes are TRBV4-1 and TRBJ2-7; either TRBD1 or TRBD2 may supply D (6 bases each). The CDR3 runs to 15 residues. CDR1 and CDR2 from the germline V gene are MGHRA and YSYEKL. The V end was cut by 1 base, the J end by 0 bases, with 10 bases between. The CDR3 protein is CASSQVADSSYEQYF. CDR3 sequence (DNA): TGCGCCAGCAGCCAAGTAGCGGACAGCTCCTACGAGCAGTACTTC.

CDR3 in DNA: TGCAGTGCTAGAGTCCCCCAGGATGGGAACACCATATATTTT. It codes for CSARVPQDGNTIYF. The J gene is TRBJ1-3, the V gene TRBV20-1; D is uncertain. Germline V gene lookup returns CDR1 DFQATT and CDR2 SNEGSKA (reference sequence). V was pared by 1 base and J by 7 bases, with 14 bases between. The CDR3 is 14 residues long.

This clonotype was counted ten times or more. The chain recombines TRBV19 with TRBJ1-5; D unresolved. The CDR3 is 15 amino acids. Between the trimmed V and J ends, which lost 3 bases and 4 bases, there was a span of 13 bases. The germline V gene has CDR1 LNHDA and CDR2 SQIVND (reference sequence). Written as DNA, the CDR3 is TGTGCCAGTAGTATCTCCAGCACAGCGAATCAGCCCCAGCATTTT. Encoded protein: CASSISSTANQPQHF.

By proportion, this clonotype is medium-sized (0.01 to 0.1%). This sequence joins TRBV12-3 or TRBV12-4 and TRBJ2-5; the D is unclear. Trimming pared 3 bases from V and 2 bases from J, leaving 10 bases between. The CDR3 is made up of 14 amino acids. In nucleotides, the CDR3 is TGTGCCAGCAGTTTTTATGGCGGACAAGAGACCCAGTACTTC. This sequence encodes CASSFYGGQETQYF.

The V and J genes are TRBV6-2 or TRBV6-3 and TRBJ2-2; 10 positions agree with TRBD2. The CDR3 spans 19 residues. J gave up 4 bases and V 7 bases, and 18 bases lay outside the gene matches. The V gene's germline CDR1 is MNHEY and CDR2 SVGEGT. In DNA, the CDR3 is TGTGCCAGCACTACACCCATCGCGGGACTAGCGAGAGGCACCGGGGAGCTGTTTTTT. The encoded protein is CASTTPIAGLARGTGELFF.

This chain joins TRBV28 and TRBJ2-7; 7 bases map to TRBD1. The length of the CDR3 is 14 residues. J lost 5 bases, V lost 5 bases, and 9 bases had no gene match. Germline V gene data show CDR1 as MDHEN and CDR2 as SYDVKM. The CDR3 region has the DNA TGTGCCAGCAGTGCCACTGGACAGGTCCACGAGCAGTACTTC. Its protein product is CASSATGQVHEQYF.

The rearrangement links TRBV28 to TRBJ1-2, with D tentatively TRBD1 (5 bases). The V gene lost 6 bases and the J gene lost 2 bases, with 13 bases spanning the gap. CDR1 and CDR2 from the germline V gene are MDHEN and SYDVKM. The CDR3 length is 14 residues. Here the CDR3 DNA reads TGTGCCAGCAGCTGGGAGCGGGACAACTATGGCTACACCTTC. This sequence encodes CASSWERDNYGYTF.

This clonotype was seen repeatedly, ten times or more. The gene calls are TRBV4-1 and TRBJ1-1; D is uncertain. V was pared by 1 base and J by 4 bases, with 10 bases between. Germline V CDR1 and CDR2: MGHRA, YSYEKL. CDR3 length: 14 residues. DNA for the CDR3: TGCGCCAGCAGCCAAGTGGTATGGATCACTGAAGCTTTCTTT. This translates into CASSQVVWITEAFF.

This clonotype was observed a few times. This sequence joins TRBV15 and TRBJ2-7; 7 bases are a match to TRBD1. Germline V gives CDR1 LNHNV, CDR2 YYDKDF (reference sequence). V lost 0 bases, J lost 2 bases, and 7 bases stayed unmatched. The CDR3 totals 16 residues. The DNA of the CDR3 is TGTGCCACCAGCAGAGATACGGGACAGCTGACCTACGAGCAGTACTTC. Its protein product is CATSRDTGQLTYEQYF.

The sample holds a few counts of this clonotype. This chain links TRBV12-3 or TRBV12-4 with TRBJ2-7, with D possibly being TRBD1 (6 bases). Deletions cut 5 bases from V and 4 bases from J, with 18 bases between. The CDR3 is made up of 15 amino acids. The DNA of the CDR3 is TGTGCCAGCAGTCCGACAGGACCAATTATTTACGAGCAGTACTTC. This sequence encodes CASSPTGPIIYEQYF.

The CDR3 region is CAWRAGATTGELFF. The CDR3 DNA reads TGTGCCTGGAGGGCGGGGGCCACCACCGGGGAGCTGTTTTTT. This rearrangement joins TRBV30 to TRBJ2-2; the D gene is possibly TRBD2 (7 bases). Trimming took 3 bases from V and 4 from J, leaving 12 bases between them. This CDR3 is built from 14 residues. CDR1 GTSNPN and CDR2 SVGIG come from the germline V gene (reference sequence).

As for this clonotype: A junction end diverges from the germline sequence, so it may reflect a read error. The chain employs TRBV12-3 or TRBV12-4 and TRBJ1-2; maybe TRBD1 (6 bases). CDR3 size: 13 residues. The CDR3 DNA follows: TGTGCCCGCAGCAATTACGACAGGAGTGGCTACACCTTC. Amino acid sequence: CARSNYDRSGYTF.

This clonotype occurred many times. The chain carries TRBV6-5 and TRBJ2-5; no clear D. CDR1 MNHEY and CDR2 SVGAGI come from the germline V gene. The CDR3 has 15 amino acids. The germline V and J ends were trimmed by 2 bases and 4 bases, with 14 bases remaining between them. Here the CDR3 reads CASSYRFWERETQYF. CDR3 bases: TGTGCCAGCAGTTACAGGTTTTGGGAACGAGAGACCCAGTACTTC.

In this sample, this clonotype turned up many times. J is TRBJ1-2 and V is TRBV6-5, with D unresolved. CDR3 size: 13 residues. Germline CDR1 MNHEY, CDR2 SVGAGI. V was cut by 3 bases and J by 4 bases, with 9 bases left in between. The CDR3 DNA reads TGTGCCAGCAGTTATGAGGGCCGCTATGGCTACACCTTC. This sequence encodes CASSYEGRYGYTF.

This clonotype was counted ten times or more. The chain joins TRBV27 to TRBJ2-7, with TRBD1 matching 7 bases. From germline, CDR1 is MNHEY and CDR2 SMNVEV (reference sequence). J was trimmed by 3 bases and V by 4 bases; bases with no gene match: 3. The CDR3 totals 13 residues. CDR3 region: CASSYTGDYEQYF. CDR3 DNA: TGTGCCAGCAGTTATACAGGGGACTACGAGCAGTACTTC.

The chain has TRBV6-1 and TRBJ1-1; D unresolved. The length of the CDR3 is 13 residues. V lost 5 bases to trimming and J lost 11 bases, with 18 bases between them. Looked up from germline, CDR1 is MNHNS and CDR2 is SASEGT. CDR3 in DNA: TGTGCCAGCAGTCCTTCTTCGACACCAACGGCTTTCTTT. Translated: CASSPSSTPTAFF.

This clonotype showed up just once. The chain uses TRBV28 and TRBJ2-3; no clear D. Looked up from germline, CDR1 is MDHEN and CDR2 is SYDVKM. The CDR3 has 17 amino acids. Trimming took off 1 base at V and 8 bases at J, with 22 bases between the two ends. This chain's CDR3 is CASSLYGQLRSVGTQYF. Written as DNA, the CDR3 is TGTGCCAGCAGTTTATACGGGCAGTTGAGGTCCGTTGGTACGCAGTATTTT.

This clonotype was counted many times. The chain recombines TRBV4-1 with TRBJ1-2; 8 bases line up with TRBD1. Trimming cost V 1 base and J 6 bases; bases outside gene matches: 4. The CDR3 is 14 residues long. Germline assignment: CDR1 MGHRA and CDR2 YSYEKL. The CDR3, as DNA: TGCGCCAGCAGCCAAGTTCAGGGGGCGAATGGCTACACCTTC. Translating gives CASSQVQGANGYTF.